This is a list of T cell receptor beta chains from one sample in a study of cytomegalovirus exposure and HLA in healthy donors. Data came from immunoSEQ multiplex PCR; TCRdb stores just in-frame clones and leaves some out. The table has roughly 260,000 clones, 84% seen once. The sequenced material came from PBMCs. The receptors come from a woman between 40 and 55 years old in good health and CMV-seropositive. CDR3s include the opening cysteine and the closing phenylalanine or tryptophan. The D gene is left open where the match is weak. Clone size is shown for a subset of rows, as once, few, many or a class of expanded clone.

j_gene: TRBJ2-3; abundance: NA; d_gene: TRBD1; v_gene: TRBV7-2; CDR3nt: TGTGCCAGCAGCTCGACAGGGGCTAGCACAGATACGCAGTATTTT; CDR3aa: CASSSTGASTDTQYF
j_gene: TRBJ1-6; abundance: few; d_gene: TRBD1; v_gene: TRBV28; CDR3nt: TGTGCCAGCAGTTTTGGACAGGTGGCCTATTCACCCCTCCACTTT; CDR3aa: CASSFGQVAYSPLHF
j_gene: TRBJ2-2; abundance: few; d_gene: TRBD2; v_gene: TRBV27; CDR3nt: TGTGCCAGCAGTCCGTCTGGCGGGAGGGGCACCGGGGAGCTGTTTTTT; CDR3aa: CASSPSGGRGTGELFF
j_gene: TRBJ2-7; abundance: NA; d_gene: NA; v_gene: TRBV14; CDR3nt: TGTGCCAGCAGCCCCCGAGCCTACGAGCAGTACTTC; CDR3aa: CASSPRAYEQYF
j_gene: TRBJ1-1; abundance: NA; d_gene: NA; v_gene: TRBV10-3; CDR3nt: TGTGCCATCAGTGAGTCTGGGGGAGGGACTGAAGCTTTCTTT; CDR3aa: CAISESGGGTEAFF
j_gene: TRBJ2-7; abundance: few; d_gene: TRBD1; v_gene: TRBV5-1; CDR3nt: TGCGCCAGCAGCGACGAGACAGGGGGAAGATCCTACGAGCAGTACTTC; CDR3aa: CASSDETGGRSYEQYF
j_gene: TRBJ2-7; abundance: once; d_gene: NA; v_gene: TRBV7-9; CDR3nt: TGTGCCAGCAGCGCGAGCGGGTCGCCTTACCACGAGCAGTACTTC; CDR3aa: CASSASGSPYHEQYF
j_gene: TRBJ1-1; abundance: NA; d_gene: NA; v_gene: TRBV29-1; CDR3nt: TGCAGCGTTTCCAGGGGCCTGAACACTGAAGCTTTCTTT; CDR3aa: CSVSRGLNTEAFF
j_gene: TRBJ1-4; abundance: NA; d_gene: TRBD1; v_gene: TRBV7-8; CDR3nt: TGTGCCAGCAGCTCTTTCGGGACAGGGAATGAAAAACTGTTTTTT; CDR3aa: CASSSFGTGNEKLFF
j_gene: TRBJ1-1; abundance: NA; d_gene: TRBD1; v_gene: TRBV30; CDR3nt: TGTGCCCGCTCGGGGACAGGGTCTTCGGCTTTCTTT; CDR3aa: CARSGTGSSAFF
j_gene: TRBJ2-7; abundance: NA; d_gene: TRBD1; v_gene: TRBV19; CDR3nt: TGTGCCAGTAGTATACACAACAGGGGTGAGGGCGAGCAGTACTTC; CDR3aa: CASSIHNRGEGEQYF
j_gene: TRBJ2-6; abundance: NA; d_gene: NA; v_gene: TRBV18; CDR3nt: TGTGCCAGCTCACCAGAGCCTGGGGCCAACGTCCTGACTTTC; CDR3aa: CASSPEPGANVLTF
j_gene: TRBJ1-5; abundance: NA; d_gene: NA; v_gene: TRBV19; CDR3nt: TGTGCCAGTAGCACTCCTCCAGGGATGGAGAGCAATCAGCCCCAGCATTTT; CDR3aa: CASSTPPGMESNQPQHF
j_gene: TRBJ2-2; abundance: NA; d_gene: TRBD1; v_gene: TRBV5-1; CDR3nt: TGCGCCAGCAGCACCGGACAGGGTTGGACCGGGGAGCTGTTTTTT; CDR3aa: CASSTGQGWTGELFF
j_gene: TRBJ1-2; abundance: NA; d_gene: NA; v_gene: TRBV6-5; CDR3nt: TGTGCCAGCAGTTACACCCGGGCAGGGGCTACTGGCTACACCTTC; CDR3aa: CASSYTRAGATGYTF
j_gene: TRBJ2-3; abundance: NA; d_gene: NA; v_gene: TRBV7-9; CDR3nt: TGTGCCAGCAGCTTAGGAGGGGGTCTCGCAGATACGCAGTATTTT; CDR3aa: CASSLGGGLADTQYF
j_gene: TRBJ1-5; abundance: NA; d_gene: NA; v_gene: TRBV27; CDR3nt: TGTGCCAGCAGTTTATCCGGGGAAGGGAGGAATCGCAATCAGCCCCAGCATTTT; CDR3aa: CASSLSGEGRNRNQPQHF
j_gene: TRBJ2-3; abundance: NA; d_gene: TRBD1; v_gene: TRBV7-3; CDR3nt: TGTGCCAGCAGCTTAACCGGGACAGGGGGCTCGGATACGCAGTATTTT; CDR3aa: CASSLTGTGGSDTQYF
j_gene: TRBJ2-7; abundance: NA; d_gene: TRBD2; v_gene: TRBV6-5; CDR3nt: TGTGCCAGCAGGGGTAGCGGGACCTACGAGCAGTACTTC; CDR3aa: CASRGSGTYEQYF
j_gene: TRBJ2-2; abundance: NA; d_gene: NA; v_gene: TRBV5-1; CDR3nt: TGCGCCAGCAGCCTCTTCCCCATTTACGACCGGGACACCGAAAGGGAGCTGTTTTTT; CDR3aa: CASSLFPIYDRDTERELFF
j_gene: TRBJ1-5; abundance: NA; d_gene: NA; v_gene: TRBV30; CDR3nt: TGTGCCTGGAGTGTATTAGCCAATCAGCCCCAGCATTTT; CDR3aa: CAWSVLANQPQHF
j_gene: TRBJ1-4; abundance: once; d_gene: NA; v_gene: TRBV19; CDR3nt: TGTGCCAGTAGTGAAACCGGGAGATTCCATGAAAAACTGTTTTTT; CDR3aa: CASSETGRFHEKLFF
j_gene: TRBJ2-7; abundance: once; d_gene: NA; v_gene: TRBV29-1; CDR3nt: TGCAGCGTTGGGAGGGATATGTACGAGCAGTACTTC; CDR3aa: CSVGRDMYEQYF